One and the same sample provided the 3 T cell receptor beta chains below, sequenced in a study of blood T cell repertoires in COVID-19. Method: immunoSEQ multiplex PCR; TCRdb's copy keeps in-frame clones and lacks some. The sample carries more than 85,000 clones, 81% recorded once. The sequenced sample consisted of peripheral blood. The receptors here all came from a man aged 80 or over with acute or convalescent COVID-19.

J is TRBJ2-1 and V is TRBV18, with a tentative D call TRBD1 (6 bases). V lost 3 bases and J 9 bases, leaving 12 bases between the germline ends. Looked up from germline, CDR1 is KGHSH and CDR2 is LQKENI. This CDR3 spans 13 amino acids. The CDR3 here is CASSPDSEAEQFF. CDR3 in DNA: TGTGCCAGCTCACCGGACAGTGAGGCTGAGCAGTTCTTC.

This clone showed up just a few times. This rearrangement joins TRBV5-4 to TRBJ1-1, with no clear D. The CDR3 runs to 16 residues. Germline V gene lookup returns CDR1 SGHNT and CDR2 YYREEE (reference sequence). V was pared by 1 base and J by 0 bases, with 13 bases between. The chain's CDR3 is CASSLYAVAMNTEAFF. The DNA for the CDR3 is TGTGCCAGCAGCTTGTATGCGGTGGCCATGAACACTGAAGCTTTCTTT.

The chain carries TRBV6-1 and TRBJ2-7; TRBD1 is a possible D gene (7 bases). The V end lost 1 base, the J end lost 3 bases, and 13 bases lay between the germline ends. This CDR3 comprises 15 residues. Germline V CDR1 and CDR2: MNHNS, SASEGT. The CDR3 reads CASSEGGTAGYEQYF. The CDR3 bases are TGTGCCAGCAGTGAAGGGGGGACAGCGGGCTACGAGCAGTACTTC.